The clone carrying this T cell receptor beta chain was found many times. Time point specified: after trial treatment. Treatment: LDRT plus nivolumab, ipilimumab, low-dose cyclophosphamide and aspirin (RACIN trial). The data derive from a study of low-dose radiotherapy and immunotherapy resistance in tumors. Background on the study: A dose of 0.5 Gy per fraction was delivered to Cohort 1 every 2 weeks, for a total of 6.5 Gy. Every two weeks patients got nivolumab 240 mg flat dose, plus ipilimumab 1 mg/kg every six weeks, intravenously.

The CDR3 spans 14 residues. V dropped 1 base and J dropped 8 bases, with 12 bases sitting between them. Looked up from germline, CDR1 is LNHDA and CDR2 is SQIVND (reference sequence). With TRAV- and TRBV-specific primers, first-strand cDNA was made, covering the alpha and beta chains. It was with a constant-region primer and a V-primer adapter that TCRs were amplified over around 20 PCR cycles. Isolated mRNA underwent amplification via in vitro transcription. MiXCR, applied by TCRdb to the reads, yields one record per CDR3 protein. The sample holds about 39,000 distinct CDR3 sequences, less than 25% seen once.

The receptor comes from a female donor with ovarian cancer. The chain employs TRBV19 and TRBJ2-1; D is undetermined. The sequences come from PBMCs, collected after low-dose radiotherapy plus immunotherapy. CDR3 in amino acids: CASSIVRGWYEQFF. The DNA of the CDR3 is TGTGCCAGTAGTATAGTAAGAGGATGGTATGAGCAGTTCTTC.